These 14 T cell receptor beta chains came from one sample sequenced in a study of PD-1 blockade in classical Hodgkin lymphoma. Time point indicated: newly diagnosed, previously untreated cHL patient sample. Thawed PBMCs yielded CD4+ T cells through magnetic negative selection. TCRdb's table, derived via immunoSEQ multiplex PCR, lists solely in-frame clones and lacks some. Of more than 15,000 clones detected, 92% appear once; the ten largest clones hold about 0.53%. The sample consisted of CD4+ T cells from blood. These receptor sequences come from a human donor with classical Hodgkin lymphoma.

This sequence joins TRBV29-1 and TRBJ1-2; D call uncertain. CDR1 and CDR2 from the germline V gene are SQVTM and ANQGSEA. With 4 bases removed from V and 6 bases from J, the gap between germline ends came to 9 bases. CDR3 length equals 11 residues. CDR3 amino acids: CSVARRNGYTF. The CDR3 nucleotides read TGCAGCGTTGCTCGGAGAAATGGCTACACCTTC.

This chain connects TRBV30 to TRBJ1-5; no clear D gene. V was cut by 3 bases and J by 3 bases, with 15 bases left in between. The CDR3 sequence is 15 residues long. Germline CDR1 GTSNPN, CDR2 SVGIG (reference sequence). The DNA of the CDR3 is TGTGCCTGGAGCTCCATCGGGCAGTACAATCAGCCCCAGCATTTT. Translation: CAWSSIGQYNQPQHF. The variable domain in full, with the rest retrieved from reference TRBV30 and TRBJ1-5, is SQTIHQWPATLVQPVGSPLSLECTVEGTSNPNLYWYRQAAGRGLQLLFYSVGIGQISSEVPQNLSASRPQDRQFILSSKKLLLSDSGFYLCAWSSIGQYNQPQHFGDGTRLSIL.

CDR3 nucleotide sequence: TGCAGCGTTGCCAGGGAAGAGACCCAGTACTTC. This codes for CSVAREETQYF. The V call is TRBV29-1, the J call TRBJ2-5; weak D call: TRBD1 (5 bases). Trimming removed 4 bases from V and 3 bases from J, with 6 bases in between. This CDR3 region has 11 residues. Germline V gene data show CDR1 as SQVTM and CDR2 as ANQGSEA. The variable domain in full, completed from reference TRBV29-1 and TRBJ2-5, reads SAVISQKPSRDICQRGTSLTIQCQVDSQVTMMFWYRQQPGQSLTLIATANQGSEATYESGFVIDKFPISRPNLTFSTLTVSNMSPEDSSIYLCSVAREETQYFGPGTRLLVL.

The chain has TRBV21-1 and TRBJ1-5. TRBV21-1 is termed a pseudogene. CDR3 length equals 12 residues. Here the CDR3 reads CASTDYNQPQHF. The CDR3 DNA sequence: TGTGCCAGCACAGACTACAATCAGCCCCAGCATTTT.

CDR3 in DNA: TGCAGCGTCGAAACAGGGACCTGGGGCTACACCTTC. This encodes CSVETGTWGYTF. The chain joins TRBV29-1 to TRBJ1-2, with TRBD1 as a possible D gene (6 bases). Trimming stripped 6 bases from V and 8 bases from J, with 16 bases between. Germline CDR1 SQVTM, CDR2 ANQGSEA. This CDR3 is built from 12 residues.

The V call is TRBV28, the J call TRBJ2-4; TRBD2 might be the D (6 bases). Germline-derived CDR1 and CDR2 are MDHEN and SYDVKM. Trimming pared 3 bases from V and 3 bases from J, leaving 12 bases between. This CDR3 comprises 15 residues. The CDR3 protein is CASSLAGTVKNIQYF. The DNA for the CDR3 is TGTGCCAGCAGTTTGGCAGGGACTGTCAAAAACATTCAGTACTTC.

The chain links TRBV5-1 to TRBJ2-7; 10 bases fit TRBD2. CDR1 and CDR2 (germline): SGHRS, YFSETQ. The CDR3 is 15 residues long. Trimming removed 9 bases from V and 4 bases from J; junction bases left unmatched: 13. The CDR3: CATSPVLAGVYEQYF. The DNA for the CDR3 is TGCGCCACCTCGCCCGTGCTAGCGGGGGTATACGAGCAGTACTTC.

The chain is built from TRBV18 and TRBJ2-5, with 7 bases fitting TRBD1. This CDR3 has 15 amino acids. Germline V gene lookup returns CDR1 KGHSH and CDR2 LQKENI. Trimming at V came to 6 bases and at J to 1 base, leaving 8 bases not matched to a gene. CDR3 sequence reads: CASSVTGHSQETQYF. The CDR3 bases are TGTGCCAGCTCCGTGACAGGGCACTCCCAAGAGACCCAGTACTTC. Full variable domain (missing parts from reference TRBV18 and TRBJ2-5): NAGVMQNPRHLVRRRGQEARLRCSPMKGHSHVYWYRQLPEEGLKFMVYLQKENIIDESGMPKERFSAEFPKEGPSILRIQQVVRGDSAAYFCASSVTGHSQETQYFGPGTRLLVL.

This clone appeared a few times. The rearrangement links TRBV29-1 to TRBJ1-1; D gene ambiguous. Germline lookup yields CDR1 SQVTM and CDR2 ANQGSEA. Trimming removed 7 bases from V and 1 base from J, with 4 bases in between. There are 10 residues in the CDR3. The CDR3 protein is CSARNTEAFF. The CDR3 bases are TGCAGCGCCCGGAACACTGAAGCTTTCTTT.

The chain has TRBV19 and TRBJ1-3, with D tentatively TRBD1 (5 bases). CDR3 length: 14 residues. Germline V gives CDR1 LNHDA, CDR2 SQIVND (reference sequence). V lost 9 bases to trimming and J lost 7 bases, with 19 bases between them. The CDR3 DNA reads as TGTGCCAGCCGGGGACGGACGTCGTCCAACACCATATATTTT. This sequence encodes CASRGRTSSNTIYF. Together with reference TRBV19 and TRBJ1-3, the CDR3 gives the full variable domain: DGGITQSPKYLFRKEGQNVTLSCEQNLNHDAMYWYRQDPGQGLRLIYYSQIVNDFQKGDIAEGYSVSREKKESFPLTVTSAQKNPTAFYLCASRGRTSSNTIYFGEGSWLTVV.

This clone was seen only once. V is TRBV10-3 and J is TRBJ1-6, with TRBD1 matching 10 bases. J lost 9 bases, V lost 9 bases, and 5 bases had no gene match. This CDR3 is built from 13 residues. Germline CDR1 is ENHRY and CDR2 is SYGVKD. CDR3 nucleotides: TGTGCCATGGGACAGGGGCTTGGTTCACCCCTCCACTTT. It codes for CAMGQGLGSPLHF.

J is TRBJ2-2 and V is TRBV30; D possibly corresponds to TRBD1 (6 bases). CDR3 size: 14 residues. Germline CDR1 reads GTSNPN; CDR2 reads SVGIG (reference sequence). V was cut by 8 bases and J by 4 bases, with 17 bases left in between. The CDR3 DNA sequence: TGTGCCCGGGTAGGGGGTAAGGGCACCGGGGAGCTGTTTTTT. This codes for CARVGGKGTGELFF.

V and J are TRBV30 and TRBJ2-7, with D uncertain. CDR1 is GTSNPN and CDR2 is SVGIG in the germline V gene (reference sequence). The V end was cut by 2 bases, the J end by 4 bases, with 9 bases between. The CDR3 is 12 amino acids. The CDR3, as DNA: TGTGCCTGGAGTAAGGGCAATTACGAGCAGTACTTC. This gives the protein CAWSKGNYEQYF.

The chain uses TRBV5-6 and TRBJ1-5; TRBD1 agrees at 8 bases. CDR3 size: 16 residues. Germline lookup yields CDR1 SGHDT and CDR2 YYEEEE. The V and J ends lost 4 bases and 0 bases, in that order; junction bases with no gene match: 6. In DNA, the CDR3 is TGTGCCAGCAGCACTGGACAGGGATTTAGCAATCAGCCCCAGCATTTT. Translated: CASSTGQGFSNQPQHF.